This record looks at one T cell receptor beta chain sequence and its context. Its antigen is unknown. The record originates from a study of T cells in Graves' hyperthyroidism and ophthalmopathy. Study-wide points: Using 13 V-J features, a model discriminated ophthalmopathy from stable hyperthyroidism.

Regions amplified from RNA transcripts were the TCR beta CDR3 regions. Using the HTBI primer set, a first-round RT-PCR was run on the TCR CDR3. TCRdb re-called the multiplex PCR reads with MiXCR, one entry per CDR3 protein. The sample contains a few hundred thousand distinct CDR3 sequences, 15% to 20% of which appear only once. Ophthalmopathy patients showed a Clinical Activity Score of at least 3, NOSPECS grade of at least 4 and duration under 3 months. The diagnoses drew upon clinical symptoms, serum thyroxine and TRAb, thyroid ultrasound and orbital computed tomography. About 10 ml fresh peripheral blood yielded the PBMCs. V lost 4 bases and J lost 3, with 10 bases in between. The CDR3 consists of 14 residues. The germline gives CDR1 LGHNA, CDR2 YSLEER.

J is TRBJ2-1 and V is TRBV4-3, with D tentatively TRBD1 (5 bases). The clonotype originates from a woman in her twenties or thirties with Graves' ophthalmopathy. Specimen: blood. CDR3 nucleotide sequence: TGCGCCAGCAGCCGTCAGGGCCGCTACAATGAGCAGTTCTTC. It specifies CASSRQGRYNEQFF.